This entry lists 22 T cell receptor beta chains sequenced from one sample in a study of blood T cell repertoires in COVID-19. The repertoire was sequenced with immunoSEQ multiplex PCR; TCRdb's copy has only in-frame clones and lacks some. Of more than 250,000 clones listed, roughly 88% are singletons. The sample consisted of peripheral blood. The receptors come from a woman in her thirties with COVID-19, enrolled during active disease.

V gene TRBV11-3 combines with J gene TRBJ2-3, with 10 bases aligning to TRBD1. Germline V gene lookup returns CDR1 SGHNT and CDR2 YENEEA. The trim removed 0 bases at V and 3 bases at J, leaving 6 bases unmatched. The CDR3 loop spans 17 amino acids. The CDR3: CASSLDGTGVGTDTQYF. CDR3 DNA: TGTGCCAGCAGCTTAGACGGGACAGGGGTCGGGACAGATACGCAGTATTTT.

This chain joins TRBV5-1 and TRBJ2-5; TRBD2 aligns across 9 bases. This CDR3 has 15 amino acids. Germline V lookup: CDR1 SGHRS, CDR2 YFSETQ. The V gene end was trimmed by 2 bases and the J gene end by 1 base; junction bases not matched to a gene: 3. The CDR3 protein is CASSLKLAGQETQYF. In nucleotides, the CDR3 is TGCGCCAGCAGCTTAAAACTAGCGGGCCAAGAGACCCAGTACTTC.

This clone showed up just once. The V and J genes are TRBV6-1 and TRBJ1-2; a possible D gene is TRBD1 (5 bases). V was clipped by 2 bases and J by 5 bases, with 15 bases between them. The CDR3 consists of 15 residues. CDR1 MNHNS and CDR2 SASEGT come from the germline V gene. The DNA of the CDR3 is TGTGCCAGCAGTGAAAAAGGCAGGGCGCCTTATGGCTACACCTTC. This translates into CASSEKGRAPYGYTF.

The V and J genes are TRBV2 and TRBJ2-5; possibly TRBD1 for D (6 bases). The length of the CDR3 is 17 residues. Looked up from germline, CDR1 is SNHLY and CDR2 is FYNNEI. V gave up 6 bases and J gave up 2 bases, with 22 bases separating them. CDR3 bases: TGTGCCAGCAGCCACCGGGACAAACGTTTATGGCAAGAGACCCAGTACTTC. It yields the protein CASSHRDKRLWQETQYF.

V and J are TRBV14 and TRBJ1-1, with TRBD1 matching over 11 bases. The V and J ends lost 4 bases and 3 bases, in that order; junction bases with no gene match: 10. Germline lookup yields CDR1 SGHDN and CDR2 FVKESK. The CDR3 spans 17 residues. CDR3 residues: CASSPRDRGSSDTEAFF. In DNA form, the CDR3 reads TGTGCCAGCAGCCCCCGGGACAGGGGGTCGTCGGACACTGAAGCTTTCTTT.

This chain uses TRBV9 with TRBJ2-3; a possible D gene is TRBD2 (6 bases). This CDR3 spans 16 amino acids. CDR1 and CDR2 from the germline V gene are SGDLS and YYNGEE. With 3 bases removed from V and 2 bases from J, the gap between germline ends came to 16 bases. CDR3 DNA: TGTGCCAGCAGCGAAACAGGAGGAGGGCCCACAGATACGCAGTATTTT. Amino acids: CASSETGGGPTDTQYF.

This clone occurred once. The CDR3: CASSFREMGETQYF. The DNA of the CDR3 is TGTGCCAGCAGTTTCCGGGAAATGGGGGAGACCCAGTACTTC. The chain couples TRBV27 to TRBJ2-5; maybe TRBD2 (5 bases). The V and J ends lost 3 bases and 5 bases respectively, with 13 bases between them. CDR3 length equals 14 residues. The germline V gene encodes CDR1 MNHEY and CDR2 SMNVEV (reference sequence).

This clone occurred a few times. V gene TRBV4-2 combines with J gene TRBJ1-5; 7 positions match TRBD1. CDR3 size: 15 residues. Germline assignment: CDR1 LGHNA and CDR2 YNFKEQ. V was pared by 4 bases and J by 2 bases, with 5 bases of the junction left unmatched. The CDR3 protein is CASSLHRGGNQPQHF. The CDR3 DNA follows: TGTGCCAGCAGCCTGCACAGGGGTGGCAATCAGCCCCAGCATTTT.

The chain links TRBV27 to TRBJ2-1, with D maybe TRBD1 (6 bases). This CDR3 comprises 16 residues. V lost 5 bases and J lost 1, with 15 bases in between. Germline CDR1 is MNHEY and CDR2 is SMNVEV (reference sequence). The CDR3 DNA is TGTGCCAGCAGTACATCGGGCAGGGGATCCTACAATGAGCAGTTCTTC. It specifies CASSTSGRGSYNEQFF.

This rearrangement joins TRBV19 to TRBJ2-3, with D perhaps TRBD2 (7 bases). Trimming took off 11 bases at V and 0 bases at J, with 15 bases between the two ends. Germline CDR1 reads LNHDA; CDR2 reads SQIVND (reference sequence). CDR3 length equals 14 residues. CDR3 nucleotides: TGTGCCTCATTGGGGGGGCGAAGCACAGATACGCAGTATTTT. It encodes CASLGGRSTDTQYF.

This clone showed up many times. This sequence joins TRBV4-1 and TRBJ1-6; D is uncertain. The CDR3 loop spans 15 amino acids. Trimming removed 6 bases from V and 4 bases from J, with 13 bases in between. Germline assignment: CDR1 MGHRA and CDR2 YSYEKL. CDR3 sequence reads: CASRHPLVYNSPLHF. The CDR3 DNA is TGCGCCAGCAGACACCCCCTGGTTTATAATTCACCCCTCCACTTT.

For this clone: The junction does not match germline at one end; this may be a read error. The gene calls are TRBV5-1 and TRBJ2-2; 9 positions match TRBD1. The CDR3 runs to 16 residues. Germline CDR1 is SGHRS and CDR2 is YFSETQ. The CDR3 DNA reads as TGCGCCAGCAGATTGGGACAGGGAGGGAACACCGGGGAGCTGTTTTTT. The encoded protein is CASRLGQGGNTGELFF.

This chain uses TRBV5-8 with TRBJ1-3; D is unclear. CDR1 is SGHTS, CDR2 YDEGEE, per germline. V was cut by 3 bases and J by 0 bases, with 13 bases left in between. The CDR3 covers 16 residues. The CDR3 DNA follows: TGTGCCAGCAGCTCCTCCCAGGAAAACTCTGGAAACACCATATATTTT. It specifies CASSSSQENSGNTIYF.

V gene TRBV5-1 combines with J gene TRBJ1-2; TRBD1 agrees at 7 bases. The V segment lost 0 bases and the J segment 7 bases; nucleotides outside the gene matches: 12. The CDR3 runs 16 residues. From germline, CDR1 is SGHRS and CDR2 YFSETQ. The chain's CDR3 is CASSLAGPTGVGGYTF. Written as DNA, the CDR3 is TGCGCCAGCAGCTTGGCCGGGCCTACAGGGGTAGGTGGCTACACCTTC.

This clone was counted a single time. The chain is built from TRBV21-1 and TRBJ1-1. TRBV21-1 is deemed a pseudogene. This CDR3 is 14 amino acids long. The CDR3 nucleotides are TGTGCCAGCAGCAAAGGTGCGGGGAAGTCTGAAGCTTTCTTT. Its translation is CASSKGAGKSEAFF.

V and J are TRBV7-2 and TRBJ2-1, with 7 bases identical to TRBD2. Germline V gene data show CDR1 as SGHTA and CDR2 as FQGNSA. This CDR3 is built from 14 residues. V dropped 0 bases and J dropped 10; count of bases not matched to a gene: 6. This CDR3 is CASSLAGGGGEQFF. Written as DNA, the CDR3 is TGTGCCAGCAGCTTAGCTGGCGGGGGTGGAGAGCAGTTCTTC.

The chain carries TRBV28 and TRBJ2-2, with 11 bases that match TRBD1. CDR1 is MDHEN, CDR2 SYDVKM, per germline. The trim removed 10 bases at V and 5 bases at J, leaving 6 bases unmatched. CDR3 length: 14 amino acids. In nucleotides, the CDR3 is TGTGCCACGTCGGGACAGGGGGAAACCGGGGAGCTGTTTTTT. Its protein is CATSGQGETGELFF.

The V gene is TRBV9, the J gene TRBJ1-2, with 8 bases matching TRBD1. Germline-derived CDR1 and CDR2 are SGDLS and YYNGEE. The CDR3 length is 13 residues. V trimming: 4 bases; J trimming: 7 bases; junction bases outside the gene matches: 6. The CDR3, as DNA: TGTGCCAGCAGCACAGGGGGACCGGTTGGCTACACCTTC. This encodes CASSTGGPVGYTF.

The chain uses TRBV3-1 (or the pseudogene TRBV3-2) and TRBJ2-1, with TRBD2 matching over 7 bases. The CDR3 has 15 amino acids. The J segment lost 5 bases and the V segment lost 2 bases, leaving 6 bases of the junction unmatched. Germline assignment: CDR1 LGHDT and CDR2 YNNKEL (reference sequence). CDR3 in amino acids: CASSQYGLGDNEQFF. The DNA for the CDR3 is TGTGCCAGCAGCCAATACGGACTAGGCGACAATGAGCAGTTCTTC.

V is TRBV7-9 and J is TRBJ2-1, with D unclear. This CDR3 spans 12 amino acids. V lost 6 bases to trimming and J lost 1 base, with 4 bases between them. The V gene's germline CDR1 is SEHNR and CDR2 FQNEAQ (reference sequence). The chain's CDR3 is CASSPSYNEQFF. For the CDR3, the DNA is TGTGCCAGCAGTCCTTCCTACAATGAGCAGTTCTTC.

V gene TRBV4-3 combines with J gene TRBJ2-2; a weak D match, TRBD2 (6 bases). Trimming took 0 bases from V and 4 from J, leaving 15 bases between them. The CDR3 extends over 17 amino acids. Germline lookup yields CDR1 LGHNA and CDR2 YSLEER. CDR3 protein: CASSQDRGGEATGELFF. CDR3 nucleotide sequence: TGCGCCAGCAGCCAAGATCGGGGCGGGGAAGCCACCGGGGAGCTGTTTTTT.

The chain combines TRBV6-6 with TRBJ2-2; TRBD2 is a possible D gene (6 bases). The CDR3 has 16 residues. Trimming cost V 8 bases and J 0 bases, with 16 bases left between them. CDR1 MNHNY and CDR2 SVGAGI come from the germline V gene (reference sequence). CDR3 loop: CASRGGTWTNTGELFF. The CDR3 DNA follows: TGTGCCAGCCGCGGCGGGACCTGGACGAACACCGGGGAGCTGTTTTTT.